The 32 T cell receptor beta chains presented below share a single source sample, sequenced in a study of regulatory T cells in long-lasting Graves disease. As for time point: newly diagnosed GD, antithyroid drugs for less than 3 months. The TCR library used RNA extracted from PBMCs. Investigators prepared the TCR beta libraries by applying iRepertoire HTBI primers and Arm-PCR of CDR3 regions. TCRdb recomputed calls from the multiplex PCR reads with MiXCR, one row per CDR3 protein. The sample records 600,000 to 650,000 distinct CDR3 sequences, approximately 15% being singletons. These same records also appear under a second study, on T cells in Graves' hyperthyroidism and ophthalmopathy.

The sample was peripheral blood mononuclear cells (PBMCs), taken at new diagnosis, from a patient treated with antithyroid drugs. The receptors shown here come from a woman under 40 with Graves disease.

At least ten counts were recorded for this clonotype. V usage is TRBV28 and J usage is TRBJ1-1; D unresolved. Trimming took 6 bases from V and 0 from J, leaving 11 bases between them. This CDR3 is 14 amino acids long. Germline V CDR1 and CDR2: MDHEN, SYDVKM. This CDR3 reads CASRPVKMNTEAFF. Here the CDR3 DNA reads TGTGCCAGCAGACCAGTCAAGATGAACACTGAAGCTTTCTTT.

The V and J genes are TRBV7-2 and TRBJ1-5; D is ambiguous. The CDR3 has 12 amino acids. Trimming removed 3 bases from V and 9 bases from J, with 9 bases in between. From germline, CDR1 is SGHTA and CDR2 FQGNSA. The CDR3: CASSLTPGPQHF. The CDR3 DNA follows: TGTGCCAGCAGCTTGACCCCAGGGCCCCAGCATTTT.

This clonotype was detected only a few times. The chain carries TRBV5-1 and TRBJ2-3, with a possible D match to TRBD2 (5 bases). This CDR3 spans 15 amino acids. Germline V CDR1 and CDR2: SGHRS, YFSETQ. V was clipped by 1 base and J by 2 bases, with 11 bases between them. The CDR3 region has the DNA TGCGCCAGCAGCTTGATTCGGGAAAACACAGATACGCAGTATTTT. Its protein is CASSLIRENTDTQYF.

There are many counts of this clonotype. The chain combines TRBV28 with TRBJ1-5, with TRBD1 as a possible D gene (6 bases). CDR3 length equals 16 residues. V was pared by 3 bases and J by 3 bases, with 15 bases between. CDR1 and CDR2 from the germline V gene are MDHEN and SYDVKM. The CDR3 is CASSFAGTGINQPQHF. The CDR3 coding sequence is TGTGCCAGCAGTTTCGCCGGTACAGGGATCAATCAGCCCCAGCATTTT.

Concerning this clonotype itself: A single base separates this from a much larger clone, so it may be a read error. V and J are TRBV28 and TRBJ1-3; 7 bases are shared with TRBD1. Unmatched junction bases numbered 5, after V lost 2 bases and J lost 4 bases. This CDR3 is built from 15 residues. Germline lookup yields CDR1 MDHEN and CDR2 SYDVKM. The CDR3 reads CASSLGAGGGNTIYF. The CDR3 bases are TGTGCCAGCAGTTTAGGGGCAGGGGGAGGAAACACCATATATTTT.

This clonotype has more than one count but fewer than ten. The V gene is TRBV28, the J gene TRBJ2-7; TRBD1 agrees at 12 bases. The CDR3 consists of 15 residues. Germline V CDR1 and CDR2: MDHEN, SYDVKM. The V and J ends lost 6 bases and 7 bases, in that order; junction bases with no gene match: 10. CDR3: CASSAGTGGAGEQYF. The CDR3 DNA reads TGTGCCAGCAGCGCCGGGACAGGGGGCGCGGGGGAGCAGTACTTC.

The gene calls are TRBV4-1 and TRBJ2-1; D could derive from TRBD1 or TRBD2 (5 bases each). CDR3 length: 17 amino acids. V was shortened by 1 base and J by 9 bases, with 22 bases between the two germline ends. Germline CDR1 and CDR2: MGHRA and YSYEKL. CDR3 DNA sequence: TGCGCCAGCAGCCAAGGTACTGGGATTTTCGTGAGGGGTGAGCAGTTCTTC. Translating it yields CASSQGTGIFVRGEQFF.

This clonotype was counted between two and nine times. This chain links TRBV3-1 with TRBJ2-5; 13 nucleotides align to TRBD2. The CDR3 covers 18 residues. V gave up 7 bases and J gave up 1 base; unmatched junction bases: 12. The germline gives CDR1 LGHDT, CDR2 YNNKEL (reference sequence). The CDR3 protein is CASTAGTSGVSTQETQYF. Here the CDR3 DNA reads TGTGCCAGCACCGCCGGGACTAGCGGGGTGTCAACCCAAGAGACCCAGTACTTC.

In its sample, this clonotype was seen a few times. The rearrangement links TRBV29-1 to TRBJ2-2; either TRBD1 or TRBD2 may supply D (6 bases each). In germline, CDR1 is SQVTM, CDR2 ANQGSEA. CDR3 size: 12 residues. Trimming stripped 5 bases from V and 6 bases from J, with 10 bases between. The CDR3 DNA is TGCAGCGTTATAAGGGGGGCCGGGGAGCTGTTTTTT. Translating gives CSVIRGAGELFF.

CDR3 sequence (DNA): TGCGCCAGCAGCTTAGAGGAGGGGAAATCCTACGAGCAGTACTTC. Translating gives CASSLEEGKSYEQYF. The gene calls are TRBV5-1 and TRBJ2-7; maybe TRBD2 (6 bases). This CDR3 is built from 15 residues. V was clipped by 2 bases and J by 1 base, with 13 bases between them. CDR1 and CDR2 from the germline V gene are SGHRS and YFSETQ.

This chain links TRBV13 with TRBJ2-3; D perhaps matches TRBD2 (6 bases). This CDR3 has 17 residues. The germline CDR1 and CDR2 sequences are PRHDT and FYEKMQ (reference sequence). V gave up 5 bases and J gave up 1 base, with 19 bases separating them. The CDR3 DNA reads TGTGCCAGCAGCACGCGGGACCCCGGCCAAGGCACAGATACGCAGTATTTT. Translating it yields CASSTRDPGQGTDTQYF.

In this sample, this clonotype turned up a few times. CDR3 DNA: TGTGCCAGCAGCCGAAGGACCCTTGTACACACAGATACGCAGTATTTT. As protein: CASSRRTLVHTDTQYF. The gene calls are TRBV6-2 or TRBV6-3 and TRBJ2-3; D remains ambiguous. Germline CDR1 and CDR2: MNHEY and SVGEGT. V was clipped by 6 bases and J by 2 bases, with 18 bases between them. This CDR3 has 16 amino acids.

This clonotype was seen a few times. This chain joins TRBV7-8 and TRBJ2-5; 7 nucleotides agree with TRBD2. CDR3 size: 16 residues. The V gene end was trimmed by 1 base and the J gene end by 4 bases; junction bases not matched to a gene: 9. The germline V gene has CDR1 SGHVS and CDR2 FQNEAQ. Here the CDR3 DNA reads TGTGCCAGCAGCTTAGGGACTAGTCGGCCCCCAGAGACCCAGTACTTC. This codes for CASSLGTSRPPETQYF. Full variable domain (missing parts from reference TRBV7-8 and TRBJ2-5): GAGVSQSPRYKVAKRGQDVALRCDPISGHVSLFWYQQALGQGPEFLTYFQNEAQLDKSGLPSDRFFAERPEGSVSTLKIQRTQQEDSAVYLCASSLGTSRPPETQYFGPGTRLLVL.

This clonotype has ten or more counts. The CDR3 spells CASSSKTKWREASYNEQFF. The CDR3 nucleotides read TGTGCCAGCAGTTCCAAAACCAAGTGGCGGGAGGCCTCCTACAATGAGCAGTTCTTC. The chain combines TRBV6-2 or TRBV6-3 with TRBJ2-1; 8 bases are shared with TRBD2. This CDR3 spans 19 amino acids. With 4 bases clipped from V and 0 bases from J, the junction kept 14 bases outside the gene matches. Per germline, CDR1 MNHEY and CDR2 SVGEGT.

This clonotype appeared many times. The chain combines TRBV28 with TRBJ2-2; 11 nucleotides line up with TRBD1. Germline V CDR1 and CDR2: MDHEN, SYDVKM. V lost 6 bases and J lost 6; bases outside the gene matches: 9. The CDR3 covers 16 residues. For the CDR3, the DNA is TGTGCCAGCAGCTGGACAGGGGGCGGTTCCGCCGGGGAGCTGTTTTTT. This translates into CASSWTGGGSAGELFF.

Turning to this clonotype: A much larger clone lies a single base off, so this may be a read error. V usage is TRBV10-2 and J usage is TRBJ1-4; D ambiguous. The CDR3 length is 14 residues. The germline gives CDR1 WSHSY, CDR2 SAAADI. V was cut by 7 bases and J by 7 bases, with 16 bases left in between. The CDR3 DNA reads TGCGCCAGCACGAGACGGGGAATCGGTGAAAAACTGTTTTTT. Its protein product is CASTRRGIGEKLFF.

CDR3 region: CSVEGQGEAFF. The CDR3 nucleotides read TGCAGCGTTGAAGGGCAGGGGGAAGCTTTCTTT. This sequence joins TRBV29-1 and TRBJ1-1, with D possibly TRBD1 on 6 matching bases. The CDR3 extends over 11 amino acids. Germline CDR1 reads SQVTM; CDR2 reads ANQGSEA. V shed 1 base and J shed 8 bases, with 8 bases lying between them.

V is TRBV18 and J is TRBJ2-7, with 13 bases fitting TRBD2. The germline V gene has CDR1 KGHSH and CDR2 LQKENI. The CDR3 extends over 16 amino acids. The junction had 3 bases not matched to a gene; V was cut back by 1 base and J by 3 bases. The DNA for the CDR3 is TGTGCCAGCTCACCACAGGGACTAGCGGGGAACTACGAGCAGTACTTC. Translation gives CASSPQGLAGNYEQYF.

This clonotype has only a few counts. A clone one base away is much larger, so this may be a read error. The rearrangement links TRBV6-1 to TRBJ2-7; perhaps TRBD1 as D (6 bases). This CDR3 is 15 amino acids long. CDR1 is MNHNS, CDR2 SASEGT, per germline. The CDR3, as DNA: TGTACCAGCAGGTCGGCTGGGACATGGAGGCACGAGCAGTACTTC. Residues: CTSRSAGTWRHEQYF.

This clonotype came up many times. The chain uses TRBV5-1 and TRBJ2-7, with no clear D. The CDR3 is 14 amino acids. CDR1 is SGHRS, CDR2 YFSETQ, per germline. Trimming stripped 0 bases from V and 7 bases from J, with 14 bases between. CDR3 loop: CASSLGASQGEQYF. CDR3 in DNA: TGCGCCAGCAGCTTGGGAGCCAGCCAAGGGGAGCAGTACTTC. Full variable domain (rest looked up from reference TRBV5-1 and TRBJ2-7): KAGVTQTPRYLIKTRGQQVTLSCSPISGHRSVSWYQQTPGQGLQFLFEYFSETQRNKGNFPGRFSGRQFSNSRSEMNVSTLELGDSALYLCASSLGASQGEQYFGPGTRLTVT.

There are a few counts of this clonotype. V is TRBV5-1 and J is TRBJ1-1, with TRBD1 matching 7 bases. J gave up 10 bases and V 3 bases, and 12 bases lay outside the gene matches. This CDR3 spans 14 amino acids. The germline V gene has CDR1 SGHRS and CDR2 YFSETQ. The CDR3 spells CASSWTGTARGAFF. The CDR3 DNA is TGCGCCAGCAGCTGGACCGGGACAGCTCGGGGAGCTTTCTTT. Together with reference TRBV5-1 and TRBJ1-1, the CDR3 gives the full variable domain: KAGVTQTPRYLIKTRGQQVTLSCSPISGHRSVSWYQQTPGQGLQFLFEYFSETQRNKGNFPGRFSGRQFSNSRSEMNVSTLELGDSALYLCASSWTGTARGAFFGQGTRLTVV.

The V gene is TRBV28, the J gene TRBJ1-3; D uncertain. V gave up 2 bases and J gave up 2 bases, with 10 bases separating them. Germline-derived CDR1 and CDR2 are MDHEN and SYDVKM. The CDR3 extends over 15 amino acids. The CDR3, as DNA: TGTGCCAGCAGTTTAGAGGCGGAGACTGGAAACACCATATATTTT. This encodes CASSLEAETGNTIYF.

This clonotype appeared many times. V usage is TRBV24-1 and J usage is TRBJ1-5; the match to TRBD1 covers 7 bases. The CDR3 is made up of 14 amino acids. Trimming removed 3 bases from V and 9 bases from J; junction bases left unmatched: 7. Looked up from germline, CDR1 is KGHDR and CDR2 is SFDVKD. Written as DNA, the CDR3 is TGTGCCACCAGTGATGCTGCAGGGGGAAGGCCCCAGCATTTT. Translation gives CATSDAAGGRPQHF.

Only a few counts were recorded for this clonotype. The chain recombines TRBV20-1 with TRBJ2-7; a possible D gene is TRBD1 (6 bases). In germline, CDR1 is DFQATT, CDR2 SNEGSKA (reference sequence). The CDR3 totals 13 residues. Deletions cut 6 bases from V and 6 bases from J, with 18 bases between. CDR3 residues: CSAPDRLISEQYF. CDR3 nucleotide sequence: TGCAGTGCGCCGGACAGACTGATCAGCGAGCAGTACTTC.

Ten or more counts support this clonotype. V usage is TRBV5-1 and J usage is TRBJ1-1; TRBD1 is a possible D gene (5 bases). With 4 bases removed from V and 6 bases from J, the gap between germline ends came to 16 bases. The germline gives CDR1 SGHRS, CDR2 YFSETQ. The CDR3 runs 14 residues. The CDR3 nucleotides read TGCGCCAGCAGCCTACAGGCGGGGCAGGCTGAAGCTTTCTTT. Protein sequence: CASSLQAGQAEAFF.

This chain joins TRBV20-1 and TRBJ2-1; 7 bases align to TRBD2. CDR3 length equals 16 residues. CDR1 is DFQATT and CDR2 is SNEGSKA in the germline V gene (reference sequence). Germline trimming cut 3 bases from V and 3 bases from J; bases unmatched to any gene: 11. Here the CDR3 DNA reads TGCAGTGCTAGCGTGGGACTACCAGAACACTACAATGAGCAGTTCTTC. It codes for CSASVGLPEHYNEQFF.

This clonotype came up many times. The chain combines TRBV6-1 with TRBJ2-3; a possible D gene is TRBD2 (6 bases). The CDR3 spans 16 residues. V was cut by 4 bases and J by 3 bases, with 17 bases left in between. Germline V CDR1 and CDR2: MNHNS, SASEGT. The CDR3 sequence: CASSASGLARTDTQYF. CDR3 DNA sequence: TGTGCCAGCAGTGCCTCAGGGCTAGCGAGAACAGATACGCAGTATTTT.

With regard to this clonotype: It may be a read error: a sequence one base away is much more abundant. The V and J genes are TRBV12-3 or TRBV12-4 and TRBJ2-3; D might be TRBD1 (6 bases). The CDR3 extends over 21 amino acids. Trimming took 5 bases from V and 3 from J, leaving 33 bases between them. The CDR3 reads CASSPRVHRTAFRRSTDTQYF. CDR3 DNA sequence: TGTGCCAGCAGTCCTAGGGTCCACAGGACAGCATTTCGACGCTCAACAGATACGCAGTATTTT.

In its sample, this clonotype was seen a few times. This sequence may be a read error, since a much larger clone differs from it by one base. The V gene is TRBV7-3, the J gene TRBJ1-1, with TRBD1 matching over 8 bases. The CDR3 is 13 residues long. Germline assignment: CDR1 SGHTA and CDR2 FQGTGA. Trimming removed 4 bases from V and 5 bases from J; junction bases left unmatched: 3. The CDR3 reads CASSSGGGTEAFF. The CDR3 DNA reads as TGTGCCAGCAGCTCAGGGGGCGGGACTGAAGCTTTCTTT.

The table lists this clonotype with many counts. V gene TRBV7-6 combines with J gene TRBJ2-7; D is ambiguous. Trimming left V 5 bases short and J 6 bases short, with 14 bases between. The CDR3 has 13 residues. The germline CDR1 and CDR2 sequences are SGHVS and FNYEAQ. CDR3 sequence reads: CASSPIPWGEQYF. The CDR3 nucleotides are TGTGCCAGCAGCCCGATCCCCTGGGGCGAGCAGTACTTC.

There are many counts of this clonotype. The chain combines TRBV28 with TRBJ1-1; possible D gene TRBD1, 5 bases. Germline values: CDR1 MDHEN, CDR2 SYDVKM. The CDR3 contains 12 residues. V shed 6 bases and J shed 12 bases, with 17 bases lying between them. This chain's CDR3 is CASSTRGGRTFF. The CDR3 region has the DNA TGTGCCAGCAGCACCCGGGGGGGGAGGACTTTCTTT. The whole variable domain, filled in from reference TRBV28 and TRBJ1-1, reads DVKVTQSSRYLVKRTGEKVFLECVQDMDHENMFWYRQDPGLGLRLIYFSYDVKMKEKGDIPEGYSVSREKKERFSLILESASTNQTSMYLCASSTRGGRTFFGQGTRLTVV.

This clonotype has more than one count but fewer than ten. CDR3: CASTTAMGGGLYGYTF. The CDR3 DNA follows: TGTGCCAGCACCACGGCGATGGGGGGCGGGCTATATGGCTACACCTTC. The V call is TRBV28, the J call TRBJ1-2; maybe TRBD1 (6 bases). This CDR3 has 16 residues. The ends were cut back, 7 bases at V and 5 bases at J, with 23 bases in the middle. CDR1 and CDR2 from the germline V gene are MDHEN and SYDVKM.